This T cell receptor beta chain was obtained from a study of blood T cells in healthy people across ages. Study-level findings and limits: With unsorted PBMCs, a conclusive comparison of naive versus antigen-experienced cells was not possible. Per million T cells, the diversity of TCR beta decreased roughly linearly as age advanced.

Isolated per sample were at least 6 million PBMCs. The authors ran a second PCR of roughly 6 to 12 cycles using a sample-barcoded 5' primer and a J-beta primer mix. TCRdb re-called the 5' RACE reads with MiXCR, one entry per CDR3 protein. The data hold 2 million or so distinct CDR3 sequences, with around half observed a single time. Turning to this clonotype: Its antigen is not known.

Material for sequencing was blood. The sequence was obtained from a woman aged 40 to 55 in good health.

This CDR3 reads CASSPTGGGYNEQFF. DNA for the CDR3: TGCGCCAGCAGCCCGACAGGGGGCGGATACAATGAGCAGTTCTTC. J is TRBJ2-1 and V is TRBV5-1, with TRBD1 matching over 10 bases. The CDR3 is 15 residues long. V was pared by 4 bases and J by 4 bases, with 5 bases of the junction left unmatched. The germline V gene encodes CDR1 SGHRS and CDR2 YFSETQ.